What follows are 12 T cell receptor beta chains derived from one specimen sequenced in a study of T cells expressing NK-cell markers. From the 5' RACE reads, TCRdb lists one entry per CDR3 protein and no DNA. The sample has about 460,000 distinct CDR3 sequences, and its top ten clones hold 1.4%. Sequences were obtained from blood T cells: a sorted CD56 or NKG2C T cell subset, CD4+ or CD8+ T cells, or bulk PBMC T cells (not recorded which). Receptors originate from a woman between 45 and 65 years old in good health.

The chain employs TRBV20-1 and TRBJ1-3. This CDR3 has 13 amino acids. Germline V gene data show CDR1 as DFQATT and CDR2 as SNEGSKA (reference sequence). The CDR3 is CSGIGTAKGPIYF.

The rearrangement links TRBV18 to TRBJ1-1. This CDR3 has 14 amino acids. Germline V gene data show CDR1 as KGHSH and CDR2 as LQKENI. CDR3 amino acids: CASSRSQSNTEAFF.

The J gene is TRBJ1-1, the V gene TRBV2; there is no DNA to check the TCRdb D call of TRBD1. The germline V gene encodes CDR1 SNHLY and CDR2 FYNNEI. This CDR3 is 14 amino acids long. CDR3 amino acids: CASSPPTAPTEAFF.

The chain joins TRBV7-9 to TRBJ2-3; TCRdb outputs TRBD1, but without DNA this stays unchecked. Germline-derived CDR1 and CDR2 are SEHNR and FQNEAQ (reference sequence). The CDR3 has 14 residues. CDR3 amino acids: CASSLEGRAGTQYF.

The genes are TRBV15 and TRBJ2-3. The CDR3 has 16 residues. Germline V lookup: CDR1 LNHNV, CDR2 YYDKDF (reference sequence). CDR3: CATSREVSTIGDTQYF.

The gene calls are TRBV29-1 and TRBJ2-3; TCRdb reports TRBD1, a call that lacks DNA to check it against. The CDR3 extends over 12 amino acids. The V gene's germline CDR1 is SQVTM and CDR2 ANQGSEA. This CDR3 reads CSVKTGEDTQYF.

V and J are TRBV9 and TRBJ2-3. The germline V gene has CDR1 SGDLS and CDR2 YYNGEE. The CDR3 length is 13 residues. CDR3 region: CASSPNYYDTQYF.

V is TRBV5-1 and J is TRBJ1-1. The CDR3 runs to 13 residues. Germline V lookup: CDR1 SGHRS, CDR2 YFSETQ. The chain's CDR3 is CASSLRIGDHAFF. The full variable domain, completed using reference TRBV5-1 and TRBJ1-1, is KAGVTQTPRYLIKTRGQQVTLSCSPISGHRSVSWYQQTPGQGLQFLFEYFSETQRNKGNFPGRFSGRQFSNSRSEMNVSTLELGDSALYLCASSLRIGDHAFFGQGTRLTVV.

The gene calls are TRBV20-1 and TRBJ2-1; TCRdb indicates TRBD1, and absent DNA this call remains unverified. In germline, CDR1 is DFQATT, CDR2 SNEGSKA (reference sequence). This CDR3 comprises 17 residues. The CDR3 loop reads CSARDVPPSPLSNEQFF.

The rearrangement joins TRBV7-2 to TRBJ2-4. The germline gives CDR1 SGHTA, CDR2 FQGNSA. The CDR3 covers 11 residues. The CDR3 sequence is CASSYGPNQYF.

This sequence joins TRBV10-3 and TRBJ2-2; TCRdb reports TRBD1, a call that lacks DNA to check it against. This CDR3 contains 13 residues. In germline, CDR1 is ENHRY, CDR2 SYGVKD. CDR3 residues: CAVSGQGTGELFF.

The CDR3 sequence: CSAWRRGREQPQHF. V and J are TRBV20-1 and TRBJ1-5; without DNA, the TCRdb call of TRBD1 cannot be checked. Germline V gene data show CDR1 as DFQATT and CDR2 as SNEGSKA (reference sequence). The CDR3 is 14 amino acids.